The sequence of this T cell receptor (beta chain) was determined in a study of blood T cell repertoires in COVID-19. Overall study context: Specimens from acute and convalescent COVID-19 originated in the United States, Italy and Spain. Nucleic acid was either cDNA or gDNA, and it came from T cells, B-cell-depleted T cells, or PBMCs.

Study processing details: The assay estimated nucleated cells by amplifying reference gene primers. Some clones are missing from TCRdb's copy, which holds only in-frame ones; the method was immunoSEQ multiplex PCR. The V and J calls and clone size come from that table; D and trimming were worked out from the DNA. The table records over 90,000 clones, about 88% of them present only once. Per the germline V gene, CDR1 is SGHRS and CDR2 is YFSETQ. The CDR3 runs to 13 residues. V lost 3 bases, J lost 6 bases, and 12 bases lay in between. The chain uses TRBV5-1 and TRBJ1-1, with a weak D call TRBD1 (6 bases). Material: peripheral blood. The source of this sequence is a man older than 75 with acute or convalescent COVID-19. DNA for the CDR3: TGCGCCAGCAGCTCCCACAGGGTTGCTGAAGCTTTCTTT. Residues: CASSSHRVAEAFF. The full variable domain, completed using reference TRBV5-1 and TRBJ1-1, is KAGVTQTPRYLIKTRGQQVTLSCSPISGHRSVSWYQQTPGQGLQFLFEYFSETQRNKGNFPGRFSGRQFSNSRSEMNVSTLELGDSALYLCASSSHRVAEAFFGQGTRLTVV.